This T cell receptor beta chain was obtained from a study of CD8 T cells in ankylosing spondylitis. Study outcomes and limitations: Seemingly distinctive of ankylosing spondylitis blood was a TCR beta motif formed by eight highly homologous variants.

V was shortened by 6 bases and J by 3 bases, with 14 bases between the two germline ends. Germline V gives CDR1 DFQATT, CDR2 SNEGSKA (reference sequence). The CDR3 is made up of 13 amino acids. Quantitative 5'-RACE with molecular barcodes was used to make the TCR beta libraries. TCRdb used MiXCR to reprocess the 5' RACE reads, holding one entry per CDR3 protein. The top ten clones hold around 6.8% of a sample with about 540,000 distinct CDR3 sequences, roughly an eighth of them seen once. Of note for this clonotype: The antigen is undetermined.

The specimen was blood, either unsorted or a sorted T cell fraction (not recorded which). The V call is TRBV20-1, the J call TRBJ1-1; D unresolved. The TCR sequence derives from a male donor with ankylosing spondylitis. The CDR3 protein is CSARRGLDTEAFF. The CDR3 nucleotides are TGCAGTGCAAGGAGAGGGTTGGACACTGAAGCTTTCTTT.